These 19 T cell receptor beta chains came from one sample sequenced in a study of memory CD4+ T cells and cytomegalovirus serostatus. TCRdb's table, derived via immunoSEQ multiplex PCR, lists solely in-frame clones and lacks some. The sample has 20,000 to 30,000 clones, approximately 75% seen once; the top ten hold around 1%. Single viable CD3+CD4+CD8-CD45RO+ cells were sorted as the memory CD4+ T cells. The sequenced material came from memory CD4+ T cells from blood. The receptors stem from an adult in good health and CMV-seronegative.

V is TRBV7-2 and J is TRBJ1-1; TRBD1 might be the D (6 bases). The ends were cut back, 5 bases at V and 6 bases at J, with 19 bases in the middle. The CDR3 is 15 residues long. CDR1 is SGHTA and CDR2 is FQGNSA in the germline V gene. CDR3 coding DNA: TGTGCCAGCAGCCTCCGGGACATTATTTTGGCTGAAGCTTTCTTT. This gives the protein CASSLRDIILAEAFF.

The V call is TRBV7-2, the J call TRBJ2-1; TRBD2 agrees at 15 bases. Germline CDR1 SGHTA, CDR2 FQGNSA. Trimming at V came to 3 bases and at J to 6 bases, leaving 0 bases not matched to a gene. The CDR3 length is 15 residues. The CDR3: CASSLGLAGGNEQFF. The CDR3 DNA sequence: TGTGCCAGCAGCTTGGGACTAGCGGGAGGCAATGAGCAGTTCTTC.

The chain is built from TRBV7-2 and TRBJ2-7; tentative D call: TRBD2 (5 bases). There are 15 residues in the CDR3. Germline assignment: CDR1 SGHTA and CDR2 FQGNSA. Between the trimmed V and J ends, which lost 1 base and 0 bases, there was a span of 10 bases. The CDR3 spells CASSLGSGPSYEQYF. The CDR3 bases are TGTGCCAGCAGCTTAGGGAGCGGACCCTCCTACGAGCAGTACTTC.

This sequence joins TRBV19 and TRBJ1-2; D remains unclear. The CDR3 is made up of 14 amino acids. Trimming shortened V by 7 bases and J by 5 bases, and 17 bases separated the two germline ends. The germline V gene has CDR1 LNHDA and CDR2 SQIVND (reference sequence). CDR3 amino acids: CASNPPSGSYGYTF. CDR3 bases: TGTGCCAGTAACCCCCCGTCCGGCTCGTATGGCTACACCTTC.

The chain links TRBV7-2 to TRBJ2-7; D is unresolved. Per germline, CDR1 SGHTA and CDR2 FQGNSA. The germline V and J ends were trimmed by 2 bases and 3 bases, with 14 bases remaining between them. CDR3 size: 15 residues. CDR3 region: CASSLLPIVRYEQYF. DNA of the CDR3: TGTGCCAGCAGCTTATTACCGATTGTTCGCTACGAGCAGTACTTC.

V and J are TRBV7-9 and TRBJ2-1; D gene ambiguous. The CDR3 consists of 15 residues. Germline CDR1 reads SEHNR; CDR2 reads FQNEAQ (reference sequence). V was clipped by 5 bases and J by 15 bases, with 26 bases between them. The CDR3 spells CASSRTYTQEPGRFF. CDR3 sequence (DNA): TGTGCCAGCAGCCGTACTTATACCCAGGAACCAGGTCGGTTCTTC.

The CDR3 coding sequence is TGTGCCAGTCTAGAATACAATGAGCAGTTCTTC. This encodes CASLEYNEQFF. The J gene is TRBJ2-1, the V gene TRBV28, with no clear D. This CDR3 has 11 residues. V shed 9 bases and J shed 4 bases, with 7 bases lying between them. The V gene's germline CDR1 is MDHEN and CDR2 SYDVKM. Filled out from reference TRBV28 and TRBJ2-1, the complete variable domain reads DVKVTQSSRYLVKRTGEKVFLECVQDMDHENMFWYRQDPGLGLRLIYFSYDVKMKEKGDIPEGYSVSREKKERFSLILESASTNQTSMYLCASLEYNEQFFGPGTRLTVL.

This clone has just a few counts. The chain has TRBV11-2 and TRBJ1-1, with 8 bases identical to TRBD1. The V gene end was trimmed by 5 bases and the J gene end by 2 bases; junction bases not matched to a gene: 7. There are 15 residues in the CDR3. Germline assignment: CDR1 SGHAT and CDR2 FQNNGV. CDR3 nucleotides: TGTGCCAGCAGCCCAGGACAGGGACGAAACACTGAAGCTTTCTTT. Translated: CASSPGQGRNTEAFF.

This clone was recorded once. The rearrangement uses TRBV6-1 and TRBJ2-7; no definite D call. This CDR3 is built from 12 residues. The germline V and J ends were trimmed by 2 bases and 6 bases, with 8 bases remaining between them. Germline V gene data show CDR1 as MNHNS and CDR2 as SASEGT. CDR3 amino acids: CASSESGSEQYF. CDR3 nucleotides: TGTGCCAGCAGTGAATCTGGCAGCGAGCAGTACTTC.

This clone was recorded only once. V usage is TRBV27 and J usage is TRBJ2-7; a weak D match, TRBD2 (5 bases). Germline V gives CDR1 MNHEY, CDR2 SMNVEV (reference sequence). CDR3 length equals 14 residues. Trimming pared 3 bases from V and 6 bases from J, leaving 15 bases between. The CDR3 loop is CASSFIQNRGEQYF. The CDR3 nucleotides are TGTGCCAGCAGTTTTATACAGAACCGGGGCGAGCAGTACTTC.

The chain carries TRBV4-2 and TRBJ2-1; possibly TRBD1 for D (5 bases). The germline CDR1 and CDR2 sequences are LGHNA and YNFKEQ. V was trimmed by 1 base and J by 10 bases, leaving 5 bases between them. The CDR3 spans 11 residues. This chain's CDR3 is CASSQGTEQFF. For the CDR3, the DNA is TGTGCCAGCAGCCAAGGGACAGAGCAGTTCTTC.

The V gene is TRBV6-5, the J gene TRBJ2-3; tentatively, D is TRBD1 or TRBD2 (6 bases each). Per germline, CDR1 MNHEY and CDR2 SVGAGI. The CDR3 sequence is 15 residues long. Trimming removed 2 bases at V and 3 bases at J, with 12 bases between. The CDR3 spells CASSYGGRVTDTQYF. CDR3 sequence (DNA): TGTGCCAGCAGTTACGGGGGGCGCGTAACAGATACGCAGTATTTT.

In its sample, this clone was seen a few times. The V and J genes are TRBV7-2 and TRBJ2-2, with TRBD2 matching 8 bases. Trimming cost V 3 bases and J 5 bases; bases outside gene matches: 8. CDR1 and CDR2 from the germline V gene are SGHTA and FQGNSA. CDR3 length: 16 residues. The CDR3 reads CASSLRSAGVTGELFF. Here the CDR3 DNA reads TGTGCCAGCAGCTTGCGGTCAGCGGGAGTAACCGGGGAGCTGTTTTTT.

This clone was counted once. This rearrangement joins TRBV15 to TRBJ2-2; D is uncertain. The CDR3 covers 14 residues. The ends were cut back, 0 bases at V and 5 bases at J, with 7 bases in the middle. The germline CDR1 and CDR2 sequences are LNHNV and YYDKDF (reference sequence). The CDR3 nucleotides read TGTGCCACCAGCAGAGAATCTCAGACCGGGGAGCTGTTTTTT. It yields the protein CATSRESQTGELFF. Filled out from reference TRBV15 and TRBJ2-2, the complete variable domain reads DAMVIQNPRYQVTQFGKPVTLSCSQTLNHNVMYWYQQKSSQAPKLLFHYYDKDFNNEADTPDNFQSRRPNTSFCFLDIRSPGLGDTAMYLCATSRESQTGELFFGEGSRLTVL.

The genes are TRBV5-4 and TRBJ1-2; D uncertain. This CDR3 spans 14 amino acids. Germline CDR1 SGHNT, CDR2 YYREEE (reference sequence). The germline V and J ends were trimmed by 0 bases and 3 bases, with 9 bases remaining between them. The DNA of the CDR3 is TGTGCCAGCAGCTTGGGAGGTAGAGACTATGGCTACACCTTC. This gives the protein CASSLGGRDYGYTF. Using reference TRBV5-4 and TRBJ1-2 for the parts outside the CDR3, the full variable domain is ETGVTQSPTHLIKTRGQQVTLRCSSQSGHNTVSWYQQALGQGPQFIFQYYREEENGRGNFPPRFSGLQFPNYSSELNVNALELDDSALYLCASSLGGRDYGYTFGSGTRLTVV.

The chain links TRBV5-4 to TRBJ2-1; no clear D. Trimming cost V 2 bases and J 6 bases, with 3 bases left between them. This CDR3 is 11 amino acids long. The V gene's germline CDR1 is SGHNT and CDR2 YYREEE (reference sequence). This CDR3 reads CASSFINEQFF. CDR3 sequence (DNA): TGTGCCAGCAGCTTCATCAATGAGCAGTTCTTC.

This clone has just one count. The V and J genes are TRBV6-5 and TRBJ1-4, with 7 bases identical to TRBD1. CDR3 length: 14 amino acids. In germline, CDR1 is MNHEY, CDR2 SVGAGI. The V and J ends lost 5 bases and 6 bases, in that order; junction bases with no gene match: 6. The CDR3 here is CASSRQGVDEKLFF. The DNA for the CDR3 is TGTGCCAGCAGTAGACAGGGCGTGGATGAAAAACTGTTTTTT.

The gene calls are TRBV5-4 and TRBJ2-1; tentatively, D is TRBD2 (6 bases). The CDR3 length is 15 residues. CDR1 is SGHNT, CDR2 YYREEE, per germline (reference sequence). The V end was cut by 0 bases, the J end by 2 bases, with 9 bases between. The CDR3 spells CASSLGGVTYNEQFF. The CDR3 DNA is TGTGCCAGCAGCTTGGGCGGGGTAACCTACAATGAGCAGTTCTTC.

The genes are TRBV6-1 and TRBJ1-1; D remains ambiguous. The CDR3 covers 13 residues. The V and J ends lost 10 bases and 0 bases respectively, with 12 bases between them. Germline CDR1 is MNHNS and CDR2 is SASEGT. DNA for the CDR3: TGTGCCATTTTCACAGTCATGAACACTGAAGCTTTCTTT. Its translation is CAIFTVMNTEAFF.